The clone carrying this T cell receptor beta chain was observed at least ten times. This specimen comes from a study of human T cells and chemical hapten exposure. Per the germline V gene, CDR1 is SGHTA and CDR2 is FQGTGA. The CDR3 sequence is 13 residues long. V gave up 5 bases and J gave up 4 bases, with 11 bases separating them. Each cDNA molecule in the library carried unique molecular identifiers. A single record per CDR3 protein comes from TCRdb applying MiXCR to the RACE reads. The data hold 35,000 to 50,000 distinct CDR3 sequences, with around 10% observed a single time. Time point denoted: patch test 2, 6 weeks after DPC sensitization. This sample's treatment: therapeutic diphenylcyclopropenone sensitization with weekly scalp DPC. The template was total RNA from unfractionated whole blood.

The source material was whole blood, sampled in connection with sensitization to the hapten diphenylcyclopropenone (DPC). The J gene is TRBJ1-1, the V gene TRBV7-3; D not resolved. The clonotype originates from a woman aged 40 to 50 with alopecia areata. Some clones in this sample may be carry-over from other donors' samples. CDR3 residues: CASSPRGITEAFF. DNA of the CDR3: TGTGCCAGCAGCCCCCGCGGGATCACTGAAGCTTTCTTT. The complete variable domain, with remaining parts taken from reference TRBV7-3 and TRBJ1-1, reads GAGVSQTPSNKVTEKGKYVELRCDPISGHTALYWYRQSLGQGPEFLIYFQGTGAADDSGLPNDRFFAVRPEGSVSTLKIQRTERGDSAVYLCASSPRGITEAFFGQGTRLTVV.